Listed below are T cell receptor beta chains from one sample, sequenced in a study of prognosis after radiotherapy for stage I lung cancer. TCRdb reprocessed the multiplex PCR reads via MiXCR and lists one record per CDR3 protein. Among under 55,000 distinct CDR3 sequences listed, less than 35% were seen once. The sample here was PBMCs, taken before or after stereotactic body radiation therapy (not recorded which). Receptors were obtained from a donor of 50 years or more with non-small cell lung cancer. Each CDR3 is given with its conserved first and last residue. A D gene is named only where the DNA matches it firmly. Size tells how often a clone was seen (once, few, many) or the class of an expanded clone, and some rows leave it out.

d_gene: NA; j_gene: TRBJ1-1; v_gene: TRBV7-3; abundance: many; CDR3aa: CASSAGQNTEAFF; CDR3nt: TGTGCCAGCAGCGCGGGTCAGAACACTGAAGCTTTCTTT
d_gene: NA; j_gene: TRBJ1-5; v_gene: TRBV6-2/TRBV6-3; abundance: many; CDR3aa: CASSYGGSNQPQHF; CDR3nt: TGTGCCAGCAGTTACGGCGGCAGCAATCAGCCCCAGCATTTT
d_gene: TRBD1; j_gene: TRBJ2-3; v_gene: TRBV5-1; abundance: NA; CDR3aa: CASSGDSGPGTDTQYF; CDR3nt: TGCGCCAGCAGCGGGGACAGCGGCCCCGGCACAGATACGCAGTATTTT
d_gene: NA; j_gene: TRBJ1-1; v_gene: TRBV19; abundance: many; CDR3aa: CASTSRRENEAFF; CDR3nt: TGTGCCAGTACCTCTCGCAGGGAAAATGAAGCTTTCTTT
d_gene: NA; j_gene: TRBJ2-1; v_gene: TRBV7-2; abundance: many; CDR3aa: CASSLNRPGESEQFF; CDR3nt: TGTGCCAGCAGCTTAAACCGGCCGGGAGAGTCTGAGCAGTTCTTC
d_gene: NA; j_gene: TRBJ2-3; v_gene: TRBV6-2/TRBV6-3; abundance: few; CDR3aa: CASSYSKVGTDTQYF; CDR3nt: TGTGCCAGCAGTTACTCGAAGGTGGGCACAGATACGCAGTATTTT
d_gene: NA; j_gene: TRBJ2-1; v_gene: TRBV10-3; abundance: NA; CDR3aa: CATAPVACEQFF; CDR3nt: TGTGCCACCGCCCCCGTTGCGTGTGAGCAGTTCTTC
d_gene: NA; j_gene: TRBJ2-3; v_gene: TRBV4-3; abundance: many; CDR3aa: CASSQDLVYTDTQYF; CDR3nt: TGCGCCAGCAGCCAAGATTTAGTTTACACAGATACGCAGTATTTT
d_gene: TRBD1; j_gene: TRBJ1-1; v_gene: TRBV2; abundance: NA; CDR3aa: CASQGARLNTEAFF; CDR3nt: TGTGCCAGCCAGGGGGCTCGGTTGAACACTGAAGCTTTCTTT
d_gene: NA; j_gene: TRBJ1-3; v_gene: TRBV11-2; abundance: many; CDR3aa: CASSLRMGSGNTIYF; CDR3nt: TGTGCCAGCAGCCTGAGGATGGGGTCTGGAAACACCATATATTTT
d_gene: TRBD2; j_gene: TRBJ2-7; v_gene: TRBV19; abundance: NA; CDR3aa: CASSGQTSGLSYEQYF; CDR3nt: TGTGCCAGTAGTGGTCAGACTAGCGGACTATCCTACGAGCAGTACTTC
d_gene: NA; j_gene: TRBJ2-5; v_gene: TRBV7-2; abundance: many; CDR3aa: CASSGSRQETQYF; CDR3nt: TGTGCCAGCAGCGGAAGTCGGCAAGAGACCCAGTACTTC
d_gene: NA; j_gene: TRBJ2-7; v_gene: TRBV5-4; abundance: many; CDR3aa: CASSLGVASSSEQYF; CDR3nt: TGTGCCAGCAGCCTTGGGGTGGCCAGTTCAAGCGAGCAGTACTTC
d_gene: TRBD2; j_gene: TRBJ2-7; v_gene: TRBV6-1; abundance: many; CDR3aa: CASSDLAGPYREQYF; CDR3nt: TGTGCCAGCAGTGATCTAGCGGGACCGTATAGAGAGCAGTACTTC
d_gene: NA; j_gene: TRBJ2-3; v_gene: TRBV3-1; abundance: NA; CDR3aa: CASNRAVSSTDTQYF; CDR3nt: TGTGCCAGCAACCGGGCGGTTTCTAGCACAGATACGCAGTATTTT
d_gene: NA; j_gene: TRBJ2-3; v_gene: TRBV24-1; abundance: NA; CDR3aa: CATSYLLVNTDTQYF; CDR3nt: TGTGCCACCAGTTATTTACTGGTCAACACAGATACGCAGTATTTT
d_gene: TRBD2; j_gene: TRBJ2-3; v_gene: TRBV20-1; abundance: NA; CDR3aa: CSARRFTDSGGTDKQYF; CDR3nt: TGCAGTGCTAGGAGATTCACGGATAGCGGGGGCACAGATAAGCAGTATTTT
d_gene: NA; j_gene: TRBJ1-5; v_gene: TRBV2; abundance: many; CDR3aa: CASSDPGLNQPQHF; CDR3nt: TGTGCCAGCAGTGACCCAGGCCTCAATCAGCCCCAGCATTTT
d_gene: NA; j_gene: TRBJ2-2; v_gene: TRBV9; abundance: many; CDR3aa: CASKYSAANTGELFF; CDR3nt: TGTGCCAGCAAATATTCGGCGGCGAACACCGGGGAGCTGTTTTTT
d_gene: NA; j_gene: TRBJ2-1; v_gene: TRBV3-2; abundance: many; CDR3aa: CASTSSLRRTQINEQFF; CDR3nt: TGTGCCAGCACCTCATCTTTACGACGAACACAGATCAATGAGCAGTTCTTC
d_gene: NA; j_gene: TRBJ1-2; v_gene: TRBV20-1; abundance: many; CDR3aa: CSFRGGPYGYTF; CDR3nt: TGCAGTTTCCGGGGGGGGCCGTATGGCTACACCTTC
d_gene: TRBD1; j_gene: TRBJ1-5; v_gene: TRBV5-6; abundance: many; CDR3aa: CASSFSAGGRNQPQHF; CDR3nt: TGTGCCAGCAGCTTTTCGGCAGGGGGCCGCAATCAGCCCCAGCATTTT
d_gene: NA; j_gene: TRBJ1-2; v_gene: TRBV9; abundance: many; CDR3aa: CASSGSSRGSFGYTF; CDR3nt: TGTGCCAGCAGCGGGTCCTCCCGGGGCTCATTTGGCTACACCTTC
d_gene: NA; j_gene: TRBJ1-3; v_gene: TRBV19; abundance: many; CDR3aa: CASSISGTGNTIYF; CDR3nt: TGTGCCAGTAGTATATCGGGTACTGGAAACACCATATATTTT
d_gene: NA; j_gene: TRBJ2-2; v_gene: TRBV10-3; abundance: many; CDR3aa: CAISEASPGELFF; CDR3nt: TGTGCCATCAGTGAGGCTAGTCCCGGGGAGCTGTTTTTT
d_gene: NA; j_gene: TRBJ2-7; v_gene: TRBV20-1; abundance: many; CDR3aa: CSARGQAYEQYF; CDR3nt: TGCAGTGCTAGAGGACAGGCCTACGAGCAGTACTTC
d_gene: NA; j_gene: TRBJ2-1; v_gene: TRBV12-3/TRBV12-4; abundance: NA; CDR3aa: CASSLFTCGSGLFF; CDR3nt: TGTGCCAGCAGTTTATTCACGTGCGGGTCGGGATTATTCTTC
d_gene: NA; j_gene: TRBJ2-4; v_gene: TRBV2; abundance: NA; CDR3aa: CASSGTDRRIQYF; CDR3nt: TGTGCCAGCAGTGGAACCGACAGGAGGATTCAGTACTTC
d_gene: TRBD2; j_gene: TRBJ2-7; v_gene: TRBV27; abundance: NA; CDR3aa: CASRPPDSRGTIGSTNEQYF; CDR3nt: TGTGCCAGCAGACCACCCGATTCGAGAGGGACTATCGGTAGTACCAACGAGCAGTACTTC
d_gene: NA; j_gene: TRBJ1-2; v_gene: TRBV9; abundance: NA; CDR3aa: CASSVRGGYGYTF; CDR3nt: TGTGCCAGCAGCGTCAGGGGTGGCTATGGCTACACCTTC
d_gene: NA; j_gene: TRBJ2-7; v_gene: TRBV6-1; abundance: NA; CDR3aa: CASSMIYEQYF; CDR3nt: TGTGCCAGCAGTATGATATACGAGCAGTACTTC
d_gene: TRBD2; j_gene: TRBJ2-7; v_gene: TRBV20-1; abundance: many; CDR3aa: CSAIGTSGSISEQYF; CDR3nt: TGCAGTGCTATAGGGACTAGCGGGAGCATTAGCGAGCAGTACTTC
d_gene: NA; j_gene: TRBJ2-1; v_gene: TRBV6-1; abundance: many; CDR3aa: CASSRIPGPVYNEQFF; CDR3nt: TGTGCCAGCAGCCGAATCCCGGGACCAGTATACAATGAGCAGTTCTTC
d_gene: NA; j_gene: TRBJ2-3; v_gene: TRBV12-3/TRBV12-4; abundance: many; CDR3aa: CASRGRARGDTQYF; CDR3nt: TGTGCCAGCAGGGGGCGGGCTCGGGGGGATACGCAGTATTTT
d_gene: TRBD2; j_gene: TRBJ2-7; v_gene: TRBV12-3/TRBV12-4; abundance: NA; CDR3aa: CASSPLEREVCEQYF; CDR3nt: TGTGCCAGCAGTCCCCTCGAGCGGGAGGTCTGCGAGCAGTACTTC
d_gene: TRBD1; j_gene: TRBJ2-7; v_gene: TRBV18; abundance: many; CDR3aa: CASSLGTEPYEQYF; CDR3nt: TGTGCCAGCTCACTCGGGACAGAGCCCTACGAGCAGTACTTC
d_gene: TRBD1; j_gene: TRBJ1-4; v_gene: TRBV15; abundance: many; CDR3aa: CATSRGQGGEKLFF; CDR3nt: TGTGCCACCAGCAGGGGACAGGGGGGGGAAAAACTGTTTTTT
d_gene: NA; j_gene: TRBJ2-2; v_gene: TRBV7-3; abundance: NA; CDR3aa: CASSEAERGTGELFF; CDR3nt: TGTGCCAGCAGCGAGGCAGAACGGGGCACCGGGGAGCTGTTTTTT
d_gene: TRBD2; j_gene: TRBJ2-3; v_gene: TRBV9; abundance: many; CDR3aa: CASSVTSWADTQYF; CDR3nt: TGTGCCAGCAGCGTGACTAGCTGGGCAGATACGCAGTATTTT
d_gene: NA; j_gene: TRBJ1-2; v_gene: TRBV2; abundance: NA; CDR3aa: CAGSPTELYGYTF; CDR3nt: TGTGCCGGGAGCCCGACGGAGCTGTATGGCTACACCTTC
d_gene: TRBD2; j_gene: TRBJ2-3; v_gene: TRBV7-2; abundance: NA; CDR3aa: CASSFASGRTDAQYF; CDR3nt: TGTGCCAGCAGCTTCGCTAGCGGGAGGACAGATGCGCAGTATTTT
d_gene: TRBD1; j_gene: TRBJ1-2; v_gene: TRBV14; abundance: many; CDR3aa: CASSRLLRQGRGGYTF; CDR3nt: TGTGCCAGCAGCCGCCTCCTTCGACAGGGACGGGGTGGCTACACCTTC
d_gene: NA; j_gene: TRBJ2-2; v_gene: TRBV19; abundance: many; CDR3aa: CASSIAGTGELFF; CDR3nt: TGTGCCAGTAGTATTGCAGGGACCGGGGAGCTGTTTTTT
d_gene: NA; j_gene: TRBJ2-1; v_gene: TRBV11-2; abundance: NA; CDR3aa: CASRPIRGRYNEQFF; CDR3nt: TGTGCCAGCAGACCCATTCGGGGGCGCTACAATGAGCAGTTCTTC
d_gene: TRBD2; j_gene: TRBJ2-7; v_gene: TRBV18; abundance: many; CDR3aa: CASSLLAGIVEQYF; CDR3nt: TGTGCCAGCTCCCTCCTAGCGGGTATTGTGGAGCAGTACTTC
d_gene: TRBD1; j_gene: TRBJ1-5; v_gene: TRBV12-3/TRBV12-4; abundance: NA; CDR3aa: CASSFGQGANQPQHF; CDR3nt: TGTGCCAGCAGTTTTGGACAGGGGGCCAATCAGCCCCAGCATTTT
d_gene: NA; j_gene: TRBJ2-7; v_gene: TRBV24-1; abundance: NA; CDR3aa: CATSDLTEGGYEQYF; CDR3nt: TGTGCCACCAGTGATTTGACCGAGGGTGGATACGAGCAGTACTTC
d_gene: NA; j_gene: TRBJ2-7; v_gene: TRBV6-1; abundance: NA; CDR3aa: CASGDGLTYEQYF; CDR3nt: TGTGCCAGCGGGGACGGATTAACCTACGAGCAGTACTTC